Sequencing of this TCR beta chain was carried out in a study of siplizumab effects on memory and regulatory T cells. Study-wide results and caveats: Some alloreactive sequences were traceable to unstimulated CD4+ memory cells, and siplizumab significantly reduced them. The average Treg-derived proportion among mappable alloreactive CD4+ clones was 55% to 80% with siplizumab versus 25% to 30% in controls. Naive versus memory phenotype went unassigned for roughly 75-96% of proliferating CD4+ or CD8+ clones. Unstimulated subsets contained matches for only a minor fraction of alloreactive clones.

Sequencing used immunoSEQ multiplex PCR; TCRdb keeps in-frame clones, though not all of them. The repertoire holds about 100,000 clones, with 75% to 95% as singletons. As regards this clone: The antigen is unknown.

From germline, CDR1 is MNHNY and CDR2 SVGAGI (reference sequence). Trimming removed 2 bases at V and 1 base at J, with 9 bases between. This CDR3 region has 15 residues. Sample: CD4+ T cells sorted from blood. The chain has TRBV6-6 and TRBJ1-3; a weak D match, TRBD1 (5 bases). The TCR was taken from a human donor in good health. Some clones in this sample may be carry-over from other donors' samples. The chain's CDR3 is CASSYKGVSGNTIYF. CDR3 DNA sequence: TGTGCCAGCAGTTACAAAGGGGTTTCTGGAAACACCATATATTTT.